This T cell receptor (beta chain) was retrieved from a study of OX40 agonist ivuxolimab in advanced cancers. The repertoire was sequenced with immunoSEQ multiplex PCR; TCRdb's copy has only in-frame clones and lacks some. The sample consists of more than 95,000 clones, roughly 91% of them appearing once. Germline V gives CDR1 SEHNR, CDR2 FQNEAQ (reference sequence). V was pared by 3 bases and J by 3 bases, with 8 bases between. The CDR3 has 13 amino acids. The receptor's source is an adult with an advanced solid tumor such as melanoma, head and neck, liver or kidney cancer. V gene TRBV7-9 combines with J gene TRBJ1-2; D is unresolved. This specimen consisted of CD4+ or CD8+ T cells sorted from blood, obtained in a trial of the OX40 agonist ivuxolimab. CDR3 DNA sequence: TGTGCCAGCAGCTTGGACCGGGACTATGGCTACACCTTC. Translation: CASSLDRDYGYTF.